The next 23 T cell receptor beta chains were all read from a single sample in a study of shared clonotypes between healthy human individuals (dated by TCRdb to the early 2020s). The method behind the library was the immunoSEQ multiplex PCR assay. TCRdb obtained this table from immuneACCESS and retained in-frame rearrangements with V and J assigned. These tables miss some clones; where compared with another copy, unresolved V genes account for less than half of the shortfall, and the remainder is unexplained. The sample contains 550,000 to 850,000 clones, about 74% of them found a single time. The top ten constitute over 1.5% of the sample. Sequencing used memory CD4+ T cells sorted from blood. The sample's cell subset or site, from its label and the paper: CD45RA-negative fraction. The source is a woman aged 25 to 39 in good health.

This CDR3 reads CASRKGAQETQYF. CDR3 in DNA: TGTGCCAGCAGGAAAGGGGCCCAAGAGACCCAGTACTTC. The V call is TRBV6-5, the J call TRBJ2-5, with D possibly TRBD1 on 5 matching bases. The CDR3 spans 13 residues. Looked up from germline, CDR1 is MNHEY and CDR2 is SVGAGI. The V and J ends lost 6 bases and 1 base respectively, with 9 bases between them.

Comment on this clone: Other DNA sequences of this sample code for an identical CDR3. V and J are TRBV2 and TRBJ1-5, with a weak D call TRBD1 (5 bases). CDR3 length equals 13 residues. CDR1 and CDR2 (germline): SNHLY, FYNNEI. Trimming took off 4 bases at V and 5 bases at J, with 9 bases between the two ends. The CDR3 loop reads CASSVGGDQPQHF. The CDR3, as DNA: TGTGCCAGCAGTGTAGGAGGGGATCAGCCCCAGCATTTT.

This clone was observed at least ten times. The chain recombines TRBV5-1 with TRBJ2-3; D is unresolved. V shed 8 bases and J shed 0 bases, with 13 bases lying between them. Germline V lookup: CDR1 SGHRS, CDR2 YFSETQ. The CDR3 length is 14 residues. For the CDR3, the DNA is TGCGCCAGTACAGTCGGATCTAGCACAGATACGCAGTATTTT. This codes for CASTVGSSTDTQYF.

The rearrangement uses TRBV27 and TRBJ2-2, with D perhaps TRBD1 or TRBD2 (6 bases each). The CDR3 length is 14 residues. Trimming pared 5 bases from V and 5 bases from J, leaving 12 bases between. The germline gives CDR1 MNHEY, CDR2 SMNVEV (reference sequence). Here the CDR3 reads CASSPGASTGELFF. CDR3 nucleotide sequence: TGTGCCAGCAGTCCGGGGGCTAGTACCGGGGAGCTGTTTTTT.

To note about this clone: Other DNA sequences in this sample translate to the same CDR3. The chain couples TRBV2 to TRBJ1-3; D is undetermined. CDR3 length equals 15 residues. The germline gives CDR1 SNHLY, CDR2 FYNNEI. Trimming took off 3 bases at V and 6 bases at J, with 15 bases between the two ends. The CDR3 spells CASSEFRGPANTIYF. CDR3 coding DNA: TGTGCCAGCAGTGAGTTCAGAGGCCCTGCAAACACCATATATTTT.

CDR3 residues: CASSFTGVYEQYF. DNA for the CDR3: TGTGCCAGCAGCTTTACAGGGGTGTACGAGCAGTACTTC. The chain is built from TRBV5-6 and TRBJ2-7, with TRBD1 matching 7 bases. Per germline, CDR1 SGHDT and CDR2 YYEEEE. This CDR3 spans 13 amino acids. With V trimmed by 2 bases and J by 4 bases, 3 bases remained unmatched.

A few counts support this clone. The chain recombines TRBV28 with TRBJ1-2, with a tentative D call TRBD1 (6 bases). The V end was cut by 6 bases, the J end by 4 bases, with 21 bases between. The CDR3 runs 16 residues. CDR1 MDHEN and CDR2 SYDVKM come from the germline V gene. The CDR3: CASSARGQPRRYGYTF. DNA of the CDR3: TGTGCCAGCAGCGCTCGTGGACAGCCGCGTCGCTATGGCTACACCTTC.

The V call is TRBV29-1, the J call TRBJ2-3; TRBD2 agrees at 12 bases. Losses at the gene ends were 7 bases for V and 0 bases for J; bases not matched to a gene: 2. The V gene's germline CDR1 is SQVTM and CDR2 ANQGSEA. The CDR3 has 14 residues. CDR3 amino acids: CSATSGGSTDTQYF. The CDR3 DNA is TGCAGCGCAACTAGCGGGGGGAGCACAGATACGCAGTATTTT.

The genes are TRBV10-1 and TRBJ2-1; D may be TRBD2 (6 bases). The CDR3 is 13 amino acids. The ends were cut back, 6 bases at V and 6 bases at J, with 12 bases in the middle. Germline-derived CDR1 and CDR2 are WNHNN and SYGVQD (reference sequence). The DNA of the CDR3 is TGCGCCAGCAGCGGCGGGGCTGGCAATGAGCAGTTCTTC. It codes for CASSGGAGNEQFF.

The chain has TRBV6-6 and TRBJ2-1; 9 positions match TRBD2. The V gene's germline CDR1 is MNHNY and CDR2 SVGAGI (reference sequence). This CDR3 comprises 15 residues. Trimming took 0 bases from V and 7 from J; bases not matched to a gene: 4. The DNA for the CDR3 is TGTGCCAGCAGTTACTCTCTAGCGGGACCTAATGAGCAGTTCTTC. Protein sequence: CASSYSLAGPNEQFF.

The chain uses TRBV2 and TRBJ2-1; a weak D match, TRBD1 (5 bases). The V end lost 3 bases, the J end lost 6 bases, and 15 bases lay between the germline ends. Germline CDR1 is SNHLY and CDR2 is FYNNEI. The CDR3 totals 15 residues. CDR3 nucleotide sequence: TGTGCCAGCAGTGATTTCAAAGCAGGGTCCAATGAGCAGTTCTTC. This codes for CASSDFKAGSNEQFF.

This clone has only one observation. A single base is all that separates this from a far larger clone, so a read error is likely. This rearrangement joins TRBV29-1 to TRBJ2-3; no clear D gene. The germline gives CDR1 SQVTM, CDR2 ANQGSEA. The CDR3 has 13 amino acids. CDR3: CSIDAGGTDTQYF. The CDR3 DNA reads as TGCAGCATTGACGCAGGTGGCACAGATACGCAGTATTTT.

The chain carries TRBV11-3 and TRBJ2-3; TRBD2 matches 9 bases. The V gene's germline CDR1 is SGHNT and CDR2 YENEEA. Unmatched junction bases numbered 7, after V lost 5 bases and J lost 4 bases. The CDR3 sequence is 15 residues long. The CDR3 DNA sequence: TGTGCCAGCAGCGCATCTAGCGGGAACCCAGATACGCAGTATTTT. Protein product: CASSASSGNPDTQYF.

The V gene is TRBV7-8, the J gene TRBJ2-7; weak D call: TRBD1 (5 bases). V was shortened by 7 bases and J by 3 bases, with 19 bases between the two germline ends. The CDR3 contains 15 residues. The germline V gene encodes CDR1 SGHVS and CDR2 FQNEAQ. The CDR3 protein is CASTPIEMDNYEQYF. CDR3 DNA sequence: TGTGCCAGCACCCCCATCGAGATGGACAACTACGAGCAGTACTTC.

CDR3 DNA: TGTGCCAGCAGCTTAGACAGGGTCGGTGAGCAGTTCTTC. Its translation: CASSLDRVGEQFF. The chain joins TRBV11-1 to TRBJ2-1, with D possibly being TRBD1 (6 bases). The germline V gene has CDR1 SGHAT and CDR2 FQDESV (reference sequence). This CDR3 has 13 amino acids. Trimming shortened V by 1 base and J by 9 bases, and 10 bases separated the two germline ends.

DNA for the CDR3: TGCAGCGACGTACGGGACTTGGGGAGCAATGAGCAGTTCTTC. Its protein is CSDVRDLGSNEQFF. The rearrangement uses TRBV29-1 and TRBJ2-1; D perhaps matches TRBD2 (6 bases). This CDR3 has 14 amino acids. The ends were cut back, 7 bases at V and 6 bases at J, with 19 bases in the middle. Germline lookup yields CDR1 SQVTM and CDR2 ANQGSEA.

The count of this clone is one. V gene TRBV7-2 combines with J gene TRBJ1-5; possibly TRBD1 for D (6 bases). Germline-derived CDR1 and CDR2 are SGHTA and FQGNSA. The CDR3 spans 14 residues. Trimming left V 6 bases short and J 2 bases short, with 11 bases between. CDR3: CASRTGNGNQPQHF. The DNA of the CDR3 is TGTGCCAGCAGAACAGGGAATGGCAATCAGCCCCAGCATTTT.

CDR3 sequence: CASGGQLSYGNTIYF. In DNA form, the CDR3 reads TGTGCCAGCGGTGGACAGCTTTCCTACGGAAACACCATATATTTT. The gene calls are TRBV28 and TRBJ1-3, with a tentative D call TRBD1 (6 bases). The CDR3 is 15 residues long. V shed 8 bases and J shed 4 bases, with 18 bases lying between them. In germline, CDR1 is MDHEN, CDR2 SYDVKM.

The chain employs TRBV7-2 and TRBJ2-5; tentative D call: TRBD2 (5 bases). Between the trimmed V and J ends, which lost 5 bases and 2 bases, there was a span of 12 bases. The germline V gene encodes CDR1 SGHTA and CDR2 FQGNSA. The CDR3 runs 14 residues. This chain's CDR3 is CASSHSRRQETQYF. DNA of the CDR3: TGTGCCAGCAGCCACAGCCGGAGGCAAGAGACCCAGTACTTC. The full variable domain, in which reference TRBV7-2 and TRBJ2-5 provide the parts outside the CDR3, is GAGVSQSPSNKVTEKGKDVELRCDPISGHTALYWYRQSLGQGLEFLIYFQGNSAPDKSGLPSDRFSAERTGGSVSTLTIQRTQQEDSAVYLCASSHSRRQETQYFGPGTRLLVL.

This clone was counted only a few times. The rearrangement uses TRBV30 and TRBJ1-6, with D perhaps TRBD1 (5 bases). The germline CDR1 and CDR2 sequences are GTSNPN and SVGIG (reference sequence). This CDR3 contains 14 residues. Trimming removed 4 bases from V and 8 bases from J, with 15 bases in between. The CDR3 protein is CAWNGPGSYSPLHF. The CDR3 nucleotides are TGTGCCTGGAATGGTCCAGGGTCTTATTCACCCCTCCACTTT.

The chain combines TRBV6-1 with TRBJ1-2, with D maybe TRBD1 (5 bases). The CDR3 runs 13 residues. The V end was cut by 6 bases, the J end by 5 bases, with 13 bases between. Looked up from germline, CDR1 is MNHNS and CDR2 is SASEGT. The CDR3 spells CASSGTGIYGYTF. The CDR3 DNA follows: TGTGCCAGCAGCGGGACTGGGATTTATGGCTACACCTTC.

This clone was detected only a few times. The chain links TRBV10-1 to TRBJ1-5, with 7 bases lining up with TRBD1. Germline assignment: CDR1 WNHNN and CDR2 SYGVQD (reference sequence). Losses at the gene ends were 3 bases for V and 7 bases for J; bases not matched to a gene: 6. There are 14 residues in the CDR3. Here the CDR3 DNA reads TGCGCCAGCAGTGATCTGGCAGGGGGACAGCCCCAGCATTTT. It yields the protein CASSDLAGGQPQHF.

Worth noting for this clone: The junction and the germline gene differ at one end; a read error may be behind it. The chain employs TRBV13 and TRBJ2-3; no firm D call. This CDR3 contains 14 residues. The germline V gene has CDR1 PRHDT and CDR2 FYEKMQ (reference sequence). The CDR3 DNA sequence: TGTGCCAGCAGCATAGGTGGACCCCTAAATACGCAGTATTTT. Protein product: CASSIGGPLNTQYF.